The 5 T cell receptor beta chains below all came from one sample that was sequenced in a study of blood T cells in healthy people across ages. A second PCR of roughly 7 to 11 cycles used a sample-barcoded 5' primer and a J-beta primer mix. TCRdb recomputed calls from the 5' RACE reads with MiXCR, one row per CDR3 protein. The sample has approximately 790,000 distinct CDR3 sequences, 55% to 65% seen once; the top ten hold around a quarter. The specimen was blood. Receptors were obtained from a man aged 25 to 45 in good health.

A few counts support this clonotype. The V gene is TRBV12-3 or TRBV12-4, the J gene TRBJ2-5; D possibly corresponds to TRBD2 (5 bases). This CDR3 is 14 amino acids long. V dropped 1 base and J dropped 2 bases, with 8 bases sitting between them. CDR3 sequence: CASSLDGIQETQYF. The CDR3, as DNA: TGTGCCAGCAGTTTAGACGGGATTCAAGAGACCCAGTACTTC.

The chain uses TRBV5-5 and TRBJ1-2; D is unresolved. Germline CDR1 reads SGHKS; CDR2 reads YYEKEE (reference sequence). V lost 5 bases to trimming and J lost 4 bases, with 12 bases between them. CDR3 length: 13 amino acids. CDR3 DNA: TGTGCCAGCAGGTCTCCGGCAGGCTATGGCTACACCTTC. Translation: CASRSPAGYGYTF.

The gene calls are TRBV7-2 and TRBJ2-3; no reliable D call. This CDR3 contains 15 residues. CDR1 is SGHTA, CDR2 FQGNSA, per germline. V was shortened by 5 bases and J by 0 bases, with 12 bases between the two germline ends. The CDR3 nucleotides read TGTGCCAGCAGCGCCAGGTCAGCTAGCACAGATACGCAGTATTTT. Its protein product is CASSARSASTDTQYF.

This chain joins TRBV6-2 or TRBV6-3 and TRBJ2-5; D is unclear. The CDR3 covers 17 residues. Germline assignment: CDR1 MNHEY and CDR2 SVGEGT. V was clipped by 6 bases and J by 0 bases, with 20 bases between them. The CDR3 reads CASSSSPRDKYQETQYF. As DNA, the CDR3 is TGTGCCAGCAGCTCTTCCCCCCGCGACAAGTACCAAGAGACCCAGTACTTC.

DNA of the CDR3: TGCGCCAGCAGCTTGTGGGCTAGCTACTACGAGCAGTACTTC. It codes for CASSLWASYYEQYF. The chain combines TRBV5-1 with TRBJ2-7; TRBD2 might be the D (5 bases). The CDR3 runs 14 residues. In germline, CDR1 is SGHRS, CDR2 YFSETQ. V was cut by 1 base and J by 3 bases, with 11 bases left in between. Filled out from reference TRBV5-1 and TRBJ2-7, the complete variable domain reads KAGVTQTPRYLIKTRGQQVTLSCSPISGHRSVSWYQQTPGQGLQFLFEYFSETQRNKGNFPGRFSGRQFSNSRSEMNVSTLELGDSALYLCASSLWASYYEQYFGPGTRLTVT.